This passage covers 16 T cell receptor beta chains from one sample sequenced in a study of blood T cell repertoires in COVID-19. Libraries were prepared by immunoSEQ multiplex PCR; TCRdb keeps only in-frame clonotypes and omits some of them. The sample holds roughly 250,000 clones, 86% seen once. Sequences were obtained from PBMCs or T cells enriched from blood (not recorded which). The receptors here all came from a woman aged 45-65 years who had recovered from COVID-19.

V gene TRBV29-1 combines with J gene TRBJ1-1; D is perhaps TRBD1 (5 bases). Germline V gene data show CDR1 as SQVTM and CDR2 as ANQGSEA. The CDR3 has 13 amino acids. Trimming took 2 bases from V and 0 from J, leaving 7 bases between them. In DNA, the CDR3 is TGCAGCGTTGAAAGGACAATGAACACTGAAGCTTTCTTT. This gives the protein CSVERTMNTEAFF.

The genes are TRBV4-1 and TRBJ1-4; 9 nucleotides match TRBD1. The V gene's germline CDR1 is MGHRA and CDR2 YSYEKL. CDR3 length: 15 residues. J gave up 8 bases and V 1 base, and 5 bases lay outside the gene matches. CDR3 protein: CASSQVGTGSEKLFF. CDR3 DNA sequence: TGCGCCAGCAGCCAAGTTGGGACAGGGAGCGAAAAACTGTTTTTT.

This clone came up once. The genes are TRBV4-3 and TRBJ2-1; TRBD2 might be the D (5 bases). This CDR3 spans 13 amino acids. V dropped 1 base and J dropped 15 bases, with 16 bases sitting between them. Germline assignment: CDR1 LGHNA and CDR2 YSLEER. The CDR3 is CASSQAFGEPRFF. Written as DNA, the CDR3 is TGCGCCAGCAGCCAAGCCTTTGGGGAGCCCAGGTTCTTC.

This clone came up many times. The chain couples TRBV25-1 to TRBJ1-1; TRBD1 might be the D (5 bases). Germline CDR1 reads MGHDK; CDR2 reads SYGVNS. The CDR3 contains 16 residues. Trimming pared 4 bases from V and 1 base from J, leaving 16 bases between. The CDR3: CASSAQSGLPNTEAFF. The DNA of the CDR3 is TGTGCCAGCAGTGCTCAATCGGGACTGCCGAACACTGAAGCTTTCTTT.

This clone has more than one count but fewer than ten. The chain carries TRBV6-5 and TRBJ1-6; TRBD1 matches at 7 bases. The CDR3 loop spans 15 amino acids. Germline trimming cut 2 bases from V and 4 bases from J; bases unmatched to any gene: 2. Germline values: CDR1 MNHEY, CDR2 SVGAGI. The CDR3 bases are TGTGCCAGCAGTTACGGGACAGTATATAATTCACCCCTCCACTTT. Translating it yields CASSYGTVYNSPLHF.

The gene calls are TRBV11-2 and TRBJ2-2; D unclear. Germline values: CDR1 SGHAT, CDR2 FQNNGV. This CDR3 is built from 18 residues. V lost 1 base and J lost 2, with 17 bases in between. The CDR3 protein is CASSLVSVRHSNTGELFF. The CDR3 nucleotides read TGTGCCAGCAGCTTAGTATCGGTCCGACACTCTAACACCGGGGAGCTGTTTTTT. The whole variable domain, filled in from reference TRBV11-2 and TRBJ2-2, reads EAGVAQSPRYKIIEKRQSVAFWCNPISGHATLYWYQQILGQGPKLLIQFQNNGVVDDSQLPKDRFSAERLKGVDSTLKIQPAKLEDSAVYLCASSLVSVRHSNTGELFFGEGSRLTVL.

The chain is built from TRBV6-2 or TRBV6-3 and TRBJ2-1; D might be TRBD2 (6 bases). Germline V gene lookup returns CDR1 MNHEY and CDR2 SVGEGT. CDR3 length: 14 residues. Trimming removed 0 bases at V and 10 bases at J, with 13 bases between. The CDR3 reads CASSYSQTSNEQFF. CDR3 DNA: TGTGCCAGCAGTTACTCGCAGACTAGTAACGAGCAGTTCTTC.

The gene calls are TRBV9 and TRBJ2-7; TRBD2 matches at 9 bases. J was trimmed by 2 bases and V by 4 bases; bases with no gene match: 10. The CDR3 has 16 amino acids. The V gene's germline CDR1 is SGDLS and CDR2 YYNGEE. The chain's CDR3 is CASSHTPGTSTYEQYF. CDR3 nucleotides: TGTGCCAGCAGCCACACGCCCGGGACTAGCACCTACGAGCAGTACTTC.

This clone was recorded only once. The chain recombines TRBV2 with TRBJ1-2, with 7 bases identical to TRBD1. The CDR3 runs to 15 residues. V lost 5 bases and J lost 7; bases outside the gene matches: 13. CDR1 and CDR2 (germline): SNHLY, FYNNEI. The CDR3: CASSPRQGGAGGYTF. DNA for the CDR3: TGTGCCAGCAGTCCCAGACAGGGCGGGGCTGGTGGCTACACCTTC.

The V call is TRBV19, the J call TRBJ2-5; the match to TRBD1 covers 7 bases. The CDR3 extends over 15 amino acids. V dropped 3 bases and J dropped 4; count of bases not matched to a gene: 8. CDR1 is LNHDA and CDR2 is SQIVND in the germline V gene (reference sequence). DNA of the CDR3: TGTGCCAGTAGTATGCCGACAGGGTCTACAGAGACCCAGTACTTC. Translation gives CASSMPTGSTETQYF.

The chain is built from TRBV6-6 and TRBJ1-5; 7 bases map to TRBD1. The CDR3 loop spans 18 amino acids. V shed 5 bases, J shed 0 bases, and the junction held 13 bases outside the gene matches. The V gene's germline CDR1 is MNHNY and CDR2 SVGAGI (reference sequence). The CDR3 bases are TGTGCCAGCAGTCCTGACAGGGTTGGGGGATATAGCAATCAGCCCCAGCATTTT. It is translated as CASSPDRVGGYSNQPQHF.

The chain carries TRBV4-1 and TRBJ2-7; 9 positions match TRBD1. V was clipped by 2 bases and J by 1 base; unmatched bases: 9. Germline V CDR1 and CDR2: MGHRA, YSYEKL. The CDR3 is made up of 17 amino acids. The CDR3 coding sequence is TGCGCCAGCAGCCAAAAACGAACCGGGACAGGGTCCTACGAGCAGTACTTC. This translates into CASSQKRTGTGSYEQYF.

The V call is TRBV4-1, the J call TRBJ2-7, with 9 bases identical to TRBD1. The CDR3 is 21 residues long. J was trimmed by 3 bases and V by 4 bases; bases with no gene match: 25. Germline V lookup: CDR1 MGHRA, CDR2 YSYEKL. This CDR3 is CASSRKTKGQGEPSLFYEQYF. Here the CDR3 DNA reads TGCGCCAGCAGCCGGAAGACAAAGGGACAGGGAGAACCATCACTATTCTACGAGCAGTACTTC.

The CDR3 is CASSVDRGGGYTF. DNA for the CDR3: TGTGCCAGCAGCGTGGACAGGGGAGGTGGCTACACCTTC. This chain links TRBV7-3 with TRBJ1-2, with TRBD1 matching over 9 bases. V was clipped by 5 bases and J by 7 bases; unmatched bases: 5. Germline V gene sequence: CDR1 SGHTA, CDR2 FQGTGA. There are 13 residues in the CDR3.

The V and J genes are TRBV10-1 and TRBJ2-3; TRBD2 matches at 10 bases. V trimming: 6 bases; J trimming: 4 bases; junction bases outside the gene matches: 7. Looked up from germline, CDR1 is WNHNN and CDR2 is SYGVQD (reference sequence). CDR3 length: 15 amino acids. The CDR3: CASSNKAGGADTQYF. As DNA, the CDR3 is TGCGCCAGCAGCAACAAAGCGGGGGGGGCAGATACGCAGTATTTT.

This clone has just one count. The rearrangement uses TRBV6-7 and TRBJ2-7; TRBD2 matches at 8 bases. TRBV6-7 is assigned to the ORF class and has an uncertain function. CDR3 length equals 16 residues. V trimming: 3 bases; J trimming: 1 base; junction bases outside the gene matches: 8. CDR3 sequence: CASSYPPGGGSYEQYF. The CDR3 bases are TGTGCCAGCAGTTATCCCCCGGGGGGGGGTTCCTACGAGCAGTACTTC.